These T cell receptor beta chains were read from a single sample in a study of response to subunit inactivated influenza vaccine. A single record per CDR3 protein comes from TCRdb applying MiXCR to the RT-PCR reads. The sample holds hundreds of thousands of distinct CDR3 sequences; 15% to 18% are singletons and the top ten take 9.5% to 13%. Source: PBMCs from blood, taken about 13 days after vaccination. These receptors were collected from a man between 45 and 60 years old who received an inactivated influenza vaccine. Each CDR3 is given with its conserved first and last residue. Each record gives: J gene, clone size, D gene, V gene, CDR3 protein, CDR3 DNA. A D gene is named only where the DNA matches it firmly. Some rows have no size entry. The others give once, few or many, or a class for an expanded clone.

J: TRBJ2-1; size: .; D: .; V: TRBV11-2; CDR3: CASSSTAGVNNEQFF; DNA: TGTGCCAGCAGCTCCACCGCGGGTGTGAACAATGAGCAGTTCTTC
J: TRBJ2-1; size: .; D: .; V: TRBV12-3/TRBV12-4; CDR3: CASSLHRLVGYYNEQFF; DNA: TGTGCCAGCAGTTTGCACAGGCTAGTCGGTTACTACAATGAGCAGTTCTTC
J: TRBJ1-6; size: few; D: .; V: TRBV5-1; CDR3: CASSADSENSPLHF; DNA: TGCGCCAGCAGCGCCGACAGCGAAAATTCACCCCTCCACTTT
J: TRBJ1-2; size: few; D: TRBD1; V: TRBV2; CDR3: CASSEVRGDYGYTF; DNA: TGTGCCAGCAGTGAGGTCAGGGGGGACTATGGCTACACCTTC
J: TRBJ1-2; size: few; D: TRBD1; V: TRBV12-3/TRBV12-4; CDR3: CASRRTGPLSGGYTF; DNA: TGTGCCAGCAGGAGGACAGGGCCTTTATCCGGGGGCTACACCTTC
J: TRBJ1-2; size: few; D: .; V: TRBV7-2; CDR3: CASSQSVGYGYTF; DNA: TGTGCCAGCAGCCAATCGGTGGGTTATGGCTACACCTTC
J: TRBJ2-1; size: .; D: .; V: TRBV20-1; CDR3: CSARVPKGLVSYNEQFF; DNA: TGCAGTGCTAGAGTCCCAAAGGGACTCGTTTCCTACAATGAGCAGTTCTTC
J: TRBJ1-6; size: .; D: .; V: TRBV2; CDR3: CASSETGGYTPLHF; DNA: TGTGCCAGCAGTGAGACAGGCGGTTACACACCCCTCCACTTT
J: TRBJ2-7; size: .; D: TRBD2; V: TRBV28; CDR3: CASRKSGVSYEQYF; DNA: TGTGCCAGCAGAAAAAGCGGGGTGTCCTACGAGCAGTACTTC
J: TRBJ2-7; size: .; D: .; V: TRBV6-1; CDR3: CASSLHGGRSGYEQYF; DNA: TGTGCCAGCAGTCTCCACGGCGGACGGTCGGGGTACGAGCAGTACTTC
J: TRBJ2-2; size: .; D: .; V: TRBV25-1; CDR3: CSSSEFSMNTGELFF; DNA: TGTTCCAGCAGTGAATTTTCGATGAACACCGGGGAGCTGTTTTTT
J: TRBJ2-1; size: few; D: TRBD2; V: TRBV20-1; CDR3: CSASRAGVAYNEQFF; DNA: TGCAGTGCTTCTCGAGCGGGAGTGGCGTACAATGAGCAGTTCTTC
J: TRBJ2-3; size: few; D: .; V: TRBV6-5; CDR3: CASSYYSADTQYF; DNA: TGTGCCAGCAGTTACTACAGCGCAGATACGCAGTATTTT
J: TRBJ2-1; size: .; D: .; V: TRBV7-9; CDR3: CASSPPGVSSNEQFF; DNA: TGTGCCAGCAGTCCCCCGGGAGTTTCGTCTAATGAGCAGTTCTTC
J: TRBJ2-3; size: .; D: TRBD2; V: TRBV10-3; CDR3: CASLSGRALADTQYF; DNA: TGTGCCAGCCTTAGCGGGAGGGCCCTCGCAGATACGCAGTATTTT
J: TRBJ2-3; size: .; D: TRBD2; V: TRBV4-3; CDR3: CASSQSWTSGSTDTQYF; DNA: TGCGCCAGCAGCCAATCCTGGACTAGCGGGAGCACAGATACGCAGTATTTT
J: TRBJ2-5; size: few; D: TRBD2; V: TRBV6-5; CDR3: CASSYPTSGGQETQYF; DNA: TGTGCCAGCAGTTACCCTACTAGCGGGGGCCAAGAGACCCAGTACTTC
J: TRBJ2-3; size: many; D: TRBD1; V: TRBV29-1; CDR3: CSVGQGARTDTQYF; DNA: TGCAGCGTCGGACAGGGGGCTCGCACAGATACGCAGTATTTT
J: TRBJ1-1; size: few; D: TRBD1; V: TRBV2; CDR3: CANDRAQGGFAEAFF; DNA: TGTGCCAACGACCGGGCACAGGGGGGTTTCGCTGAAGCTTTCTTT
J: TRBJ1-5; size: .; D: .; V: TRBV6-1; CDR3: CASSPTGTRGQPQHF; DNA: TGTGCCAGCAGTCCTACCGGGACAAGGGGTCAGCCCCAGCATTTT
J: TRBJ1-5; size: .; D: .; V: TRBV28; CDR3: CASRGVVRTNNQPQHF; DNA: TGTGCCAGCAGGGGGGTGGTTCGGACCAACAATCAGCCCCAGCATTTT
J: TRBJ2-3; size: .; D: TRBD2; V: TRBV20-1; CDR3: CSASAVGLDTDTQYF; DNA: TGCAGTGCTAGTGCCGTGGGACTAGACACAGATACGCAGTATTTT
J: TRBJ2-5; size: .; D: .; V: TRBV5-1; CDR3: CASSLDTGPQETQYF; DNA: TGCGCCAGCAGCTTGGATACAGGTCCCCAAGAGACCCAGTACTTC
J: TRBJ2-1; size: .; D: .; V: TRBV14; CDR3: CASSTLGAGRNNEQFF; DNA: TGTGCCAGCAGCACCCTAGGGGCAGGAAGAAACAATGAGCAGTTCTTC
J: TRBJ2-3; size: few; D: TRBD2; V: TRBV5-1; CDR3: CASSLAVRSGGHTDTQYF; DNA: TGCGCCAGCAGCTTAGCTGTTCGTAGCGGGGGCCACACAGATACGCAGTATTTT
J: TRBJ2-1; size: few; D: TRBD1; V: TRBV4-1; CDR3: CASSHTGAPGYNEQFF; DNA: TGCGCCAGCAGCCACACAGGGGCGCCAGGTTACAATGAGCAGTTCTTC
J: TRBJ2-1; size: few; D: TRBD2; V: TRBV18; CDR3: CAARGGVGDEQFF; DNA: TGTGCAGCTCGGGGGGGAGTTGGCGATGAGCAGTTCTTC
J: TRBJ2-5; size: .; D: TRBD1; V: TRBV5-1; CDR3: CASSRTGTGGTGTQYF; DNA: TGCGCCAGCAGCCGAACAGGGACAGGGGGGACTGGGACCCAGTACTTC
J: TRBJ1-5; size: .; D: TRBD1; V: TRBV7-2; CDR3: CASSLATGGGQPQHF; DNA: TGTGCCAGCAGCTTAGCTACAGGGGGCGGTCAGCCCCAGCATTTT
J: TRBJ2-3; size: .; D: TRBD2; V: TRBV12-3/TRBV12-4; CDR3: CASRDRGAGADTQYF; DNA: TGTGCCAGCAGGGATCGCGGAGCGGGAGCAGATACGCAGTATTTT
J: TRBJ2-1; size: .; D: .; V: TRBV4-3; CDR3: CASSRELGWEQFF; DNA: TGCGCCAGCAGCCGAGAACTAGGTTGGGAGCAGTTCTTC
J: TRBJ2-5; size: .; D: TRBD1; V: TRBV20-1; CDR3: CSARVPGQGIETQYF; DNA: TGCAGTGCTAGAGTCCCGGGACAGGGGATCGAGACCCAGTACTTC
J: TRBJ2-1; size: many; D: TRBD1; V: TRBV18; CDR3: CASSPKGTGSGNEQFF; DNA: TGTGCCAGCTCACCAAAAGGGACAGGGTCGGGCAATGAGCAGTTCTTC
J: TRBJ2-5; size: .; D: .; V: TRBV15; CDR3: CATSGRGVETQYF; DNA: TGTGCCACCAGTGGAAGGGGGGTTGAGACCCAGTACTTC
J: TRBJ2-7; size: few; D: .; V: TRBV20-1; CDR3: CSAPNRGGAYYEQYF; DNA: TGCAGTGCTCCGAACAGAGGGGGGGCCTACTACGAGCAGTACTTC
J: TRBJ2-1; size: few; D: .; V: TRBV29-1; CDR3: CSVELWGEQFF; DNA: TGCAGCGTTGAACTTTGGGGGGAGCAGTTCTTC
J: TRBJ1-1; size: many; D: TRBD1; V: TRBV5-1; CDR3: CASSRQGATEAFF; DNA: TGCGCCAGCAGCAGACAGGGGGCCACTGAAGCTTTCTTT
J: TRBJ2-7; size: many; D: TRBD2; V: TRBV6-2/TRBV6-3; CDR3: CASSQIVLQRDYEQYF; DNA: TGTGCCAGCAGCCAAATCGTTCTCCAGCGGGACTACGAGCAGTACTTC
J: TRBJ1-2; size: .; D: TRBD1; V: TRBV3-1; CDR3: CASSGTGKGYTF; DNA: TGTGCCAGCAGCGGGACAGGGAAAGGCTACACCTTC
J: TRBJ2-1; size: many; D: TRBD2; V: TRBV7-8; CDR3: CASSRGGAMYNEQFF; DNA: TGTGCCAGCAGCCGCGGGGGGGCAATGTACAATGAGCAGTTCTTC
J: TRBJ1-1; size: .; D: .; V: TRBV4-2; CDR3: CASRLTGSNTEAFF; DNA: TGTGCCAGCCGTCTGACGGGGTCGAACACTGAAGCTTTCTTT
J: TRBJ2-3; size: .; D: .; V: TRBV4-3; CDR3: CASSQLLASTDTQYF; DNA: TGCGCCAGCAGCCAACTGCTGGCTAGCACAGATACGCAGTATTTT
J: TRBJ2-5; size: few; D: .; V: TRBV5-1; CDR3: CASSSLTTGDITQYF; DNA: TGCGCCAGCAGTAGCCTGACGACCGGAGACATTACCCAGTACTTC
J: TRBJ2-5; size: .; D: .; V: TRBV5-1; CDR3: CASSSVDSRETQYF; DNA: TGCGCCAGCAGCTCTGTGGACAGCAGGGAGACCCAGTACTTC
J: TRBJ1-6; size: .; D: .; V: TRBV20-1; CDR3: CSARVGFRNSPLHF; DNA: TGCAGTGCCCGCGTGGGTTTTCGCAATTCACCCCTCCACTTT
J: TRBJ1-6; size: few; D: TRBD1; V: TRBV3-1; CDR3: CASRPGTGANSPLHF; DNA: TGTGCCAGCCGTCCCGGGACAGGGGCTAATTCACCCCTCCACTTT
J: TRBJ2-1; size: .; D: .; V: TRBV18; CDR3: CASSPPNSKAYNEQFF; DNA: TGTGCCAGCTCACCACCGAACAGTAAAGCATACAATGAGCAGTTCTTC
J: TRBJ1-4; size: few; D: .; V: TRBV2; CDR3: CAIRAQEPNEKLFF; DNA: TGTGCCATACGGGCCCAAGAGCCTAATGAAAAACTGTTTTTT
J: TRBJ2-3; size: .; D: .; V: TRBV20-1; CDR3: CSATGGGPKDTQYF; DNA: TGCAGTGCTACAGGGGGGGGGCCTAAAGATACGCAGTATTTT
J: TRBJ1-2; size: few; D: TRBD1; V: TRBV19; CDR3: CASSPQGQGRSYGYTF; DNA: TGTGCCAGTAGTCCCCAAGGACAGGGGAGGAGCTATGGCTACACCTTC
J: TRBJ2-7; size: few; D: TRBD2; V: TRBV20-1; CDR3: CSGDYLREQYF; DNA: TGCAGTGGGGACTACCTTAGGGAGCAGTACTTC
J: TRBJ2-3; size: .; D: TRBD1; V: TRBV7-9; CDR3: CASSSPGTGGFSDTQYF; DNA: TGTGCCAGCAGCTCACCTGGGACAGGGGGATTTTCAGATACGCAGTATTTT
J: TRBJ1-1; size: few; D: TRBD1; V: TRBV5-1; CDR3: CASSTGQRNTEAFF; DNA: TGCGCCAGCAGCACGGGACAGCGGAACACTGAAGCTTTCTTT
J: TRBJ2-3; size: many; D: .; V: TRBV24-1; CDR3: CATSGLVGRASSTDTQYF; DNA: TGTGCCACCAGTGGCTTGGTGGGACGGGCGAGCAGCACAGATACGCAGTATTTT
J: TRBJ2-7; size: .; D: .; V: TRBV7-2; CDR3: CASTPAEGPTFSYEQYF; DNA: TGTGCCAGCACCCCGGCAGAGGGGCCCACTTTCTCCTACGAGCAGTACTTC
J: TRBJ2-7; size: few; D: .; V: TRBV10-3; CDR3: CAISEGRPNGKQYF; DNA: TGTGCCATCAGTGAGGGCAGGCCGAACGGAAAGCAGTACTTC
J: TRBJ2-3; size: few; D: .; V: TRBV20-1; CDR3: CSARDQGDTQYF; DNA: TGCAGTGCTAGAGATCAGGGCGATACGCAGTATTTT
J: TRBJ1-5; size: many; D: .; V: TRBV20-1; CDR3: CSATPYGQYSNQPQHF; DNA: TGCAGTGCCACCCCGTACGGACAGTATAGCAATCAGCCCCAGCATTTT
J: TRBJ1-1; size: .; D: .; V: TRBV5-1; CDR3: CASSLGGLEAFF; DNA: TGCGCCAGCAGCTTGGGAGGCCTTGAAGCTTTCTTT